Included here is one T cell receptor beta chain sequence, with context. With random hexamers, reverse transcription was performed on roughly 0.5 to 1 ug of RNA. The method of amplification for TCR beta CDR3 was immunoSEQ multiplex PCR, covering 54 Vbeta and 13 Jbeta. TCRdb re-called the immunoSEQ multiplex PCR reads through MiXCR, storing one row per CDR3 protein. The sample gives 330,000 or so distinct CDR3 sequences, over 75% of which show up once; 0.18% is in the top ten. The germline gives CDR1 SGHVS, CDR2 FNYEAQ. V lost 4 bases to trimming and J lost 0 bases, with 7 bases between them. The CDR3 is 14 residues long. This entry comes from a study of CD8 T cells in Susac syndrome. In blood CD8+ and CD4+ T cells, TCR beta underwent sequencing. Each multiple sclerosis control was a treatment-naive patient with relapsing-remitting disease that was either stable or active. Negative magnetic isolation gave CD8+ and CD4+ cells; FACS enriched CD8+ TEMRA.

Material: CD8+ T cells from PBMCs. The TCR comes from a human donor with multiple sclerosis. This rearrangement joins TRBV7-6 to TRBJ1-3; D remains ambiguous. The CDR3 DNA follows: TGTGCCAGCAGCTCCTACGGCTCTGGAAACACCATATATTTT. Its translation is CASSSYGSGNTIYF. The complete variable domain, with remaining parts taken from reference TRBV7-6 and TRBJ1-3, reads GAGVSQSPRYKVTKRGQDVALRCDPISGHVSLYWYRQALGQGPEFLTYFNYEAQQDKSGLPNDRFSAERPEGSISTLTIQRTEQRDSAMYRCASSSYGSGNTIYFGEGSWLTVV.